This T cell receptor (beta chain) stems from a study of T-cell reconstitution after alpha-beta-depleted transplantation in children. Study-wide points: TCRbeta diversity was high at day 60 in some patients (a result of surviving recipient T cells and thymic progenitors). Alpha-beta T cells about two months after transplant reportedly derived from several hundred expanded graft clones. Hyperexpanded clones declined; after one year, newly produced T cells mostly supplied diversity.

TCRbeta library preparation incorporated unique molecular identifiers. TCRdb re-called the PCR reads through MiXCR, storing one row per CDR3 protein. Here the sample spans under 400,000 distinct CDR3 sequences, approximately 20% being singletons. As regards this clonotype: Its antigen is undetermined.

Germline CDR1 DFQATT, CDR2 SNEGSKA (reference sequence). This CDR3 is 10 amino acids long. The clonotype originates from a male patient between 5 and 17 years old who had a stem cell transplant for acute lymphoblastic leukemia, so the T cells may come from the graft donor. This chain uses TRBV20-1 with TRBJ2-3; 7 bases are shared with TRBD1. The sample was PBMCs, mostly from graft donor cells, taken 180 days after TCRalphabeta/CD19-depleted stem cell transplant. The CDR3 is CTPGGDTQYF. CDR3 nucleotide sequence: TGCACCCCAGGGGGAGATACGCAGTATTTT.